The entry that follows covers one T cell receptor (beta chain) sequence. Its matching antigen is unknown. The length of the CDR3 is 18 residues. V was trimmed by 5 bases and J by 1 base, leaving 23 bases between them. Germline assignment: CDR1 SGHAT and CDR2 FQDESV (reference sequence). These data originate in a study of blood T cells in healthy people across ages. Study results and limitations: Per-million-T-cell TCR beta diversity fell roughly linearly with age.

Next came a second PCR, run for about 7 to 12 cycles, which used a sample-barcoded 5' primer along with a J-beta primer mix. Individual samples furnished no less than 2.5 million CDR3-containing paired-end reads apiece. TCRdb independently ran MiXCR on the 5' RACE reads; one entry per CDR3 protein. The profile shows roughly 800,000 distinct CDR3 sequences, approximately 55% of them singletons. The V call is TRBV11-1, the J call TRBJ1-1, with a possible D match to TRBD1 (5 bases). The source of this sequence is an elderly man in good health. The sequenced sample was blood. CDR3 nucleotide sequence: TGTGCCAGCAGCCCCACTAAGCGATGGCAGGGACGGAACACTGAAGCTTTCTTT. Encoded protein: CASSPTKRWQGRNTEAFF.